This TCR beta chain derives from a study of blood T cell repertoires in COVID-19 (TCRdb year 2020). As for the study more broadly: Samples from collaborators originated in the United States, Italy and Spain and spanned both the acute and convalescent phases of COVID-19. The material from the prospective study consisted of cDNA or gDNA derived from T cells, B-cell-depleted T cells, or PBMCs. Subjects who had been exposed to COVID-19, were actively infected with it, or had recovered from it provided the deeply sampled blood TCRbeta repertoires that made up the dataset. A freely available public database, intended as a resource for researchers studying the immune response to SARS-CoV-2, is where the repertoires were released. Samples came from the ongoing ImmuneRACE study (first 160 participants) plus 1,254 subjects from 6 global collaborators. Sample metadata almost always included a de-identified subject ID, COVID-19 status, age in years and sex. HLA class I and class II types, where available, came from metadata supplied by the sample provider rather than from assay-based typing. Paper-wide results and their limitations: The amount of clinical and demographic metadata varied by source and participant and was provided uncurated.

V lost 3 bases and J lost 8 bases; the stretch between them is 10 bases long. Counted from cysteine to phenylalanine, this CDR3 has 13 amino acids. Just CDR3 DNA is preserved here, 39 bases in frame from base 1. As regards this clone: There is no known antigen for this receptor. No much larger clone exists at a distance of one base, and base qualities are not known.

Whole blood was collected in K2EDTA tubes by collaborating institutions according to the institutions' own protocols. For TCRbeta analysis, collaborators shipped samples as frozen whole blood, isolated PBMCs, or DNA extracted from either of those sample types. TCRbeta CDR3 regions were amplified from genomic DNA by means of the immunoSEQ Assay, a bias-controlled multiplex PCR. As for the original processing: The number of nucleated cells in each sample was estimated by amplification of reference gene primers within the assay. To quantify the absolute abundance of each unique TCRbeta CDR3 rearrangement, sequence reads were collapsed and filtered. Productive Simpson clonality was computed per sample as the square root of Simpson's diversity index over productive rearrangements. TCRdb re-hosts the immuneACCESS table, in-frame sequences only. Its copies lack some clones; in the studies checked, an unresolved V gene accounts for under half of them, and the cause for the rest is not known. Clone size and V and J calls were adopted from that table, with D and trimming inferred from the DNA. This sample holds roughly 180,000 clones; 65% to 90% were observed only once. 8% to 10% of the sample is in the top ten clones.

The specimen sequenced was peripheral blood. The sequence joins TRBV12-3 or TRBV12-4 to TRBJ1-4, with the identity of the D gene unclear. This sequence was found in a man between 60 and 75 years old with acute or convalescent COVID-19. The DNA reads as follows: TGTGCCAGCAGTTTTACGGCGAGGGAAAAACTGTTTTTT. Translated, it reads CASSFTAREKLFF.